The subject of this entry is one T cell receptor (beta chain). These data come from a study of CD8+ T cells in alopecia areata. V was trimmed by 6 bases and J by 6 bases, leaving 15 bases between them. Germline V gene sequence: CDR1 MNHEY, CDR2 SMNVEV (reference sequence). The CDR3 consists of 14 residues. RNA, once extracted, was reverse transcribed into cDNA for use as the sequencing template. The protocol was immunoSEQ multiplex PCR, while the TCRdb copy is restricted to in-frame clones and leaves out a portion. This table has tens of thousands of clones, approximately 60% appearing once. The TCR was taken from a human donor with alopecia areata. The sample consisted of NKG2D-high CD8+ T cells sorted from blood. The chain recombines TRBV27 with TRBJ2-1; possible D gene TRBD1, 5 bases. As DNA, the CDR3 is TGTGCCAGCAGAGGGGTGTTTGGGGTCAATGAGCAGTTCTTC. Translated, it gives CASRGVFGVNEQFF.